The clone carrying this T cell receptor beta chain was observed a few times. The sample originates from a study of T cells in Graves' hyperthyroidism and ophthalmopathy. Germline V lookup: CDR1 SGHRS, CDR2 YFSETQ. Trimming took off 0 bases at V and 4 bases at J, with 18 bases between the two ends. The length of the CDR3 is 17 residues. The TCR beta CDR3 regions underwent amplification using RNA transcripts as the source. The TCR CDR3 first-round RT-PCR relied on the HTBI primer set. TCRdb analysed the multiplex PCR reads with MiXCR anew, one entry per CDR3 protein. The sample records approximately 610,000 distinct CDR3 sequences, approximately 15% being singletons. Stable Graves' hyperthyroidism meant no ophthalmopathy progression within 18 months. Researchers barred patients who had uncontrolled infection, other autoimmune disease, pregnancy or lactation.

This TCR was sampled from a woman aged 18-29 years with Graves' hyperthyroidism. Specimen: blood. The rearrangement links TRBV5-1 to TRBJ2-3, with D tentatively TRBD1 (7 bases). CDR3 sequence reads: CASSLARDREVADTQYF. CDR3 DNA sequence: TGCGCCAGCAGCTTGGCTAGAGACAGGGAGGTAGCAGATACGCAGTATTTT.